Listed here is a single T cell receptor (beta chain). It lacks a known antigen. The record has no base qualities; no much larger clone is one base away. This sample's time point label indicates: baseline before first vaccination. Vaccinee samples were obtained from the UK trials COV001 and COV002, which included a single-blind randomized controlled phase 2/3 trial of AZD1222 (ChAdOx1 nCoV-19) in healthy adults. For TCRbeta chain sequencing, PBMC samples were collected from trial participants at day 0 and at day 28 after the second dose. The CDR3 runs 15 residues from the cysteine to the phenylalanine. The CDR3 DNA has 45 bases and is translated from base 1. Sequences LNHDA (CDR1) and SQIVND (CDR2) are obtained from the germline V gene (reference sequence). V is pruned by 0 bases and J by 6 bases, leaving 4 bases of the junction without a gene match. The data derive from a study of T cell responses to AZD1222 COVID-19 vaccine (dated by TCRdb to 2020 to 2023). Background for the entire study: AZD1222 recipients whose second dose came at about 4 weeks and those whose second dose came at about 12 weeks were combined into one group, since spike-specific TCR depth and breadth did not differ between the two schedules. TCR sequencing covered about 230 trial participants: 200 to 220 given two doses of AZD1222 and 26 given two doses of MenACWY control vaccine. Trial participants were enrolled into age subgroups of 18-55, 56-69 and 70-plus years, which contained about 150, 27 and 61 TCR-sequenced participants, respectively.

Study-level results and caveats: Reportedly, close to half of the unique spike-specific TCRs recognized epitopes lying outside the regions that are mutated in the B.1.351 and B.1.1.7 variants. Conclusions about previously exposed vaccinees are limited because only six or seven AZD1222 recipients were SARS-CoV-2 seropositive at baseline. Because no day 14 peak-response samples were available, repertoires were characterized only after the peak T cell response. Participants were mostly white British and included more females than males, and it was suggested by the authors that clonal diversity may have been underestimated. The vaccine-associated CD4 TCRs covered the entire spike protein, and the dominant responses fell in regions 160-218 and 743-854. After two AZD1222 doses, both the breadth and the depth of spike-specific TCRs were significantly higher than at day 0 and than in MenACWY recipients. The 56-69-year group was small, and its depth increase did not reach significance, likely because of low power.

The CDR3 regions of human TCRbeta chains were analyzed by immunosequencing. Per the original workflow: Repertoire TCRs were matched against a reference library of SARS-CoV-2-specific TCRs generated with the MIRA antigen-specificity platform. Breadth meant the fraction of unique TCRs that were SARS-CoV-2-associated, whereas depth meant the fraction of total T cells that were SARS-CoV-2-associated. Using the MIRA data, each spike-specific TCR was assigned both to the spike region to which the TCR was reactive and to a CD4 or CD8 class. Log10-transformed breadth and depth values were compared by one-way ANOVA with Sidak's multiple comparisons tests. As stored in TCRdb, this immuneACCESS dataset retains in-frame rearrangements with V and J assigned. A fraction of the clones does not appear; measured against another copy, unresolved V genes explain less than half of the discrepancy, and the remainder lacks a known reason. V and J calls and clone size come straight from that table; D and trimming were deduced from the DNA. The sample yields 100,000 or so clones; 80% to 90% were counted once. In total, the top ten clones hold less than 3.5% of the sample.

The sequence was obtained from an adult in good health. The chain uses TRBV19 and TRBJ1-5; the central 8 bases match TRBD1. Sequenced material: peripheral blood, taken on day 0 of AZD1222 vaccination. The CDR3 corresponds to CASSIEDRAGQPQHF. The DNA is TGTGCCAGTAGTATAGAGGACAGGGCGGGTCAGCCCCAGCATTTT. Reference TRBV19 and TRBJ1-5 proteins supply the regions before and after the CDR3; the full variable domain is: DGGITQSPKYLFRKEGQNVTLSCEQNLNHDAMYWYRQDPGQGLRLIYYSQIVNDFQKGDIAEGYSVSREKKESFPLTVTSAQKNPTAFYLCASSIEDRAGQPQHFGDGTRLSIL.